The 14 T cell receptor beta chains below come from one sample, sequenced in a study of somatic mutations in cytotoxic T cells in rheumatoid arthritis. Assay: immunoSEQ multiplex PCR; the TCRdb copy retains only in-frame clones and omits some. The sample includes some 20,000 clones, approximately 80% of them seen just once. Source material: CD8+ T cells sorted from blood. The receptors derive from a man aged 18 to 30 with rheumatoid arthritis.

The J gene is TRBJ2-1, the V gene TRBV27; maybe TRBD1 (5 bases). The CDR3 spans 18 residues. V was trimmed by 6 bases and J by 4 bases, leaving 25 bases between them. Per the germline V gene, CDR1 is MNHEY and CDR2 is SMNVEV (reference sequence). The CDR3 bases are TGTGCCAGCAGCACATACCCCCCGACAGACTTAAGTTACAATGAGCAGTTCTTC. Its protein product is CASSTYPPTDLSYNEQFF.

Only a few counts were recorded for this clone. The chain joins TRBV2 to TRBJ1-5; no clear D gene. The CDR3 extends over 15 amino acids. The V end lost 1 base, the J end lost 0 bases, and 7 bases lay between the germline ends. Looked up from germline, CDR1 is SNHLY and CDR2 is FYNNEI. CDR3 in DNA: TGTGCCAGCAGTGAAGGTCGGTATAGCAATCAGCCCCAGCATTTT. Translating it yields CASSEGRYSNQPQHF.

The rearrangement uses TRBV7-9 and TRBJ2-5; D unresolved. This CDR3 is 12 amino acids long. Germline CDR1 is SEHNR and CDR2 is FQNEAQ (reference sequence). V was cut by 0 bases and J by 5 bases, with 4 bases left in between. CDR3 in DNA: TGTGCCAGCAGCTTAGCTTGGGAGACCCAGTACTTC. It is translated as CASSLAWETQYF.

CDR3 sequence reads: CASSIARYNEQFF. The CDR3 coding sequence is TGTGCCAGTAGTATTGCCAGGTACAATGAGCAGTTCTTC. The gene calls are TRBV19 and TRBJ2-1; D unresolved. The germline V and J ends were trimmed by 3 bases and 4 bases, with 7 bases remaining between them. The CDR3 sequence is 13 residues long. Per germline, CDR1 LNHDA and CDR2 SQIVND (reference sequence). Looking up the rest from reference TRBV19 and TRBJ2-1 gives the full variable domain: DGGITQSPKYLFRKEGQNVTLSCEQNLNHDAMYWYRQDPGQGLRLIYYSQIVNDFQKGDIAEGYSVSREKKESFPLTVTSAQKNPTAFYLCASSIARYNEQFFGPGTRLTVL.

The J gene is TRBJ2-5, the V gene TRBV9; D call uncertain. Germline V lookup: CDR1 SGDLS, CDR2 YYNGEE. V was cut by 4 bases and J by 5 bases, with 9 bases left in between. The CDR3 length is 12 residues. CDR3 region: CASSLPRETQYF. The DNA of the CDR3 is TGTGCCAGCAGCTTACCGAGGGAGACCCAGTACTTC.

The V gene is TRBV19, the J gene TRBJ1-1; no reliable D call. Germline V gene sequence: CDR1 LNHDA, CDR2 SQIVND (reference sequence). The germline V and J ends were trimmed by 3 bases and 3 bases, with 8 bases remaining between them. The CDR3 runs to 13 residues. The CDR3 sequence: CASSIFSYTEAFF. The CDR3 nucleotides are TGTGCCAGTAGTATTTTTTCGTACACTGAAGCTTTCTTT.

V and J are TRBV4-1 and TRBJ2-1; possibly TRBD1 for D (6 bases). This CDR3 is built from 13 residues. Trimming stripped 3 bases from V and 7 bases from J, with 10 bases between. Germline assignment: CDR1 MGHRA and CDR2 YSYEKL. The DNA of the CDR3 is TGCGCCAGCAGCCACAGGGGTGGGAATGAGCAGTTCTTC. It yields the protein CASSHRGGNEQFF.

The chain uses TRBV14 and TRBJ1-2; the D is unclear. The CDR3 length is 14 residues. CDR1 SGHDN and CDR2 FVKESK come from the germline V gene. The V gene lost 0 bases and the J gene lost 6 bases, with 11 bases spanning the gap. The CDR3, as DNA: TGTGCCAGCAGCCAAGATTTTGGGCTCAATGGCTACACCTTC. This translates into CASSQDFGLNGYTF. The whole variable domain, remainder taken from reference TRBV14 and TRBJ1-2, is EAGVTQFPSHSVIEKGQTVTLRCDPISGHDNLYWYRRVMGKEIKFLLHFVKESKQDESGMPNNRFLAERTGGTYSTLKVQPAELEDSGVYFCASSQDFGLNGYTFGSGTRLTVV.

The V call is TRBV6-5, the J call TRBJ1-1; no clear D. From germline, CDR1 is MNHEY and CDR2 SVGAGI. Trimming left V 2 bases short and J 2 bases short, with 6 bases between. CDR3 length equals 13 residues. The CDR3 DNA reads as TGTGCCAGCAGTTACCGGGGAAACACTGAAGCTTTCTTT. It encodes CASSYRGNTEAFF.

The chain links TRBV2 to TRBJ1-2; D call uncertain. The V end lost 3 bases, the J end lost 4 bases, and 9 bases lay between the germline ends. CDR3 length equals 13 residues. Germline assignment: CDR1 SNHLY and CDR2 FYNNEI. The CDR3 reads CASSEKALYGYTF. The CDR3 DNA sequence: TGTGCCAGCAGTGAGAAAGCACTCTATGGCTACACCTTC.

The V call is TRBV7-9, the J call TRBJ2-5; no clear D gene. The J call may be faulty, since TRBJ2-7 better matches the DNA end. Germline assignment: CDR1 SEHNR and CDR2 FQNEAQ (reference sequence). The CDR3 runs 11 residues. CDR3 sequence reads: CASRSGFEQYF. The CDR3 DNA is TGTGCCAGCAGAAGTGGTTTCGAGCAGTACTTC.

The genes are TRBV7-8 and TRBJ1-5; D is undetermined. Germline-derived CDR1 and CDR2 are SGHVS and FQNEAQ. V lost 5 bases to trimming and J lost 1 base, with 21 bases between them. The length of the CDR3 is 18 residues. CDR3 DNA: TGTGCCAGCAGCCCTAATAAAGGACGCGGGATAAGCAATCAGCCCCAGCATTTT. Translation gives CASSPNKGRGISNQPQHF.

The chain combines TRBV27 with TRBJ1-5, with a possible D match to TRBD1 (6 bases). The germline gives CDR1 MNHEY, CDR2 SMNVEV (reference sequence). Trimming shortened V by 5 bases and J by 2 bases, and 16 bases separated the two germline ends. The length of the CDR3 is 16 residues. The CDR3 reads CASSPGQNGGNQPQHF. In nucleotides, the CDR3 is TGTGCCAGCAGTCCGGGACAAAATGGGGGCAATCAGCCCCAGCATTTT.

The rearrangement uses TRBV4-1 and TRBJ2-7; D not resolved. Germline CDR1 reads MGHRA; CDR2 reads YSYEKL. CDR3 length equals 15 residues. V was shortened by 6 bases and J by 0 bases, with 15 bases between the two germline ends. The CDR3 nucleotides read TGCGCCAGCAGTCGAATTTCAAGCTCCTCCTACGAGCAGTACTTC. This sequence encodes CASSRISSSSYEQYF.